The sequence of this T cell receptor (beta chain) was determined in a study of blood T cell repertoires in COVID-19. With regard to this clone: Other DNA sequences in this sample translate to the same CDR3.

Germline-derived CDR1 and CDR2 are SEHNR and FQNEAQ (reference sequence). V was pared by 3 bases and J by 7 bases, with 3 bases between. The CDR3 spans 11 residues. Here immunoSEQ multiplex PCR was the method, and the copy in TCRdb shows in-frame clones only, minus some. This table holds some 290,000 clones, 85% to 95% found once. The specimen was PBMCs or T cells enriched from blood (not recorded which). The TCR was taken from a woman in her twenties or thirties who had been exposed to COVID-19. The chain is built from TRBV7-9 and TRBJ1-4; D is unclear. The CDR3 sequence is CASSLSEKLFF. For the CDR3, the DNA is TGTGCCAGCAGCTTGAGTGAAAAACTGTTTTTT.